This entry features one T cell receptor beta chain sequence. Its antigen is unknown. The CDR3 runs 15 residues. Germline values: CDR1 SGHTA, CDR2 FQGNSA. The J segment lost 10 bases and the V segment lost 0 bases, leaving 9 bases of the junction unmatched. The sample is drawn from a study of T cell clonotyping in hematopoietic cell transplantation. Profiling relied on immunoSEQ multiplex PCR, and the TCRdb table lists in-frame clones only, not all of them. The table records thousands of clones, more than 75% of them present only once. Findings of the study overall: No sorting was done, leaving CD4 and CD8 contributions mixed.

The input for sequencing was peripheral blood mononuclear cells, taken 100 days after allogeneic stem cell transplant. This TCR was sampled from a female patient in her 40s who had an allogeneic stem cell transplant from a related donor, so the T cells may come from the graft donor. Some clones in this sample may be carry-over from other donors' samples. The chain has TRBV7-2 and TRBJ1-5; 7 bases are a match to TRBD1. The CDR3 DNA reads TGTGCCAGCAGCTTAGCATACGGGACAGCCAGACCCCAGCATTTT. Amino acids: CASSLAYGTARPQHF.